This T cell receptor (beta chain) stems from a study of neurological immune-mediated disorders. The study, taken as a whole, reports: Across subjects, no CDR3 amino acid sequence appeared in expanded clones of more than one subject, a finding that suggested private repertoires in all groups.

Trimming removed 7 bases at V and 6 bases at J, with 12 bases between. The CDR3 totals 13 residues. From germline, CDR1 is SNHLY and CDR2 FYNNEI. Volunteers from a blood bank in Maryland, USA, constituted the healthy controls. There are many counts of this clonotype. Its antigen is as yet unknown. Synthesis of cDNA used 5'RACE (with 10-nucleotide random UMIs). The yield of each sequencing run was over 170 million TCR-beta sequences from 15-18 subjects. One entry per CDR3 protein results from TCRdb running MiXCR on the 5' RACE reads. The table records tens of thousands of distinct CDR3 sequences, 17% of them present only once.

This clonotype was obtained from a woman aged 40 to 50 in good health. This rearrangement joins TRBV2 to TRBJ1-4; D is uncertain. The sample consisted of PBMCs. CDR3 sequence (DNA): TGTGCCAGCAAGGACGGGTGGGATGAAAAACTGTTTTTT. It yields the protein CASKDGWDEKLFF.